The text below deals with one T cell receptor (beta chain). The antigen remains undetermined. Repertoires were generated with immunoSEQ multiplex PCR, while TCRdb's copy carries only in-frame clones and drops some. The data show about 19,000 clones, with 81% seen just once and roughly 23% held by the top ten. This entry comes from a study of T cell responses to AZD1222 COVID-19 vaccine. The CDR3 is 14 amino acids. Germline V gene data show CDR1 as MNHEY and CDR2 as SMNVEV (reference sequence). V lost 4 bases to trimming and J lost 4 bases; unmatched junction nucleotides: 2. General study points: Vaccine-associated CD4 TCRs spanned spike, dominant at 160-218 and 743-854. Possibly, clonal diversity was underestimated; donors were largely white British and included more females.

The gene calls are TRBV27 and TRBJ1-4; 8 bases align to TRBD1. The material was peripheral blood, obtained 28 days after the second AZD1222 dose. This sequence originates from an adult who received the AZD1222 COVID-19 vaccine. The DNA of the CDR3 is TGTGCCAGCAGTTACGACAGGGGTAATGAAAAACTGTTTTTT. Encoded protein: CASSYDRGNEKLFF.